The text below deals with one T cell receptor (beta chain). The record originates from a study of blood T cell repertoires in COVID-19. This CDR3 is built from 17 residues. V was clipped by 0 bases and J by 3 bases; unmatched bases: 8. Germline CDR1 LGHDT, CDR2 YNNKEL (reference sequence). The protocol was immunoSEQ multiplex PCR, while the TCRdb copy is restricted to in-frame clones and leaves out a portion. The repertoire consists of approximately 450,000 clones, with 85% to 90% occurring once and the leading ten covering roughly 1.1%. The material sequenced was PBMCs or T cells enriched from blood (not recorded which). The receptor's source is a young man who had recovered from COVID-19. This chain connects TRBV3-1 (or the pseudogene TRBV3-2) to TRBJ2-5; 9 nucleotides align to TRBD2. DNA for the CDR3: TGTGCCAGCAGCCAAGAGAGGAAGCTAGCGGGAAAAGAGACCCAGTACTTC. Translation: CASSQERKLAGKETQYF.